There are many counts of the clone carrying this T cell receptor beta chain. A CD8+CD4-CCR7+CD45RA+ gate was used to sort naive CD8 T cells. There are 13 residues in the CDR3. The V end was cut by 6 bases, the J end by 5 bases, with 14 bases between. The germline V gene encodes CDR1 LNHDA and CDR2 SQIVND (reference sequence). This sample stems from a study of molecular identifiers for immune sequencing clone quantification. TCRdb reprocessed the PCR reads via MiXCR and lists one record per CDR3 protein. The table shows just over 95,000 distinct CDR3 sequences, with approximately 24% occurring only once.

Sequences were obtained from naive CD8+ T cells from blood, with Jurkat cell RNA spiked in. Described subset: FACS-sorted CD8+CD4-CCR7+CD45RA+ naive T cells. V and J are TRBV19 and TRBJ2-7; D gene uncertain. The source of this sequence is a human donor in good health. Some libraries in this study had Jurkat cell RNA spiked in. CDR3 sequence: CASSPGPVHEQYF. DNA for the CDR3: TGTGCCAGTAGCCCAGGCCCGGTGCACGAGCAGTACTTC.